Given below is one T cell receptor (beta chain) in context. The target antigen is unknown. Profiling relied on immunoSEQ multiplex PCR, and the TCRdb table lists in-frame clones only, not all of them. Here the sample spans millions of clones, 85% to 95% being singletons. The CDR3 covers 14 residues. V was clipped by 1 base and J by 3 bases, with 10 bases between them. Germline V gene data show CDR1 as SGHVS and CDR2 as FQNEAQ. Subsets obtained from CD4+ cells comprised CD45RA+ naive and CD45RA-negative memory cells. The data stem from a study of shared clonotypes between healthy human individuals. The study's findings and limits: Clonotype sharing among donors, it was expected, would be affected by sequencing depth.

The TCR was taken from a man aged 18 to 30 in good health. Some clones in this sample may be carry-over from other donors' samples. This chain links TRBV7-8 with TRBJ2-7; no firm D call. Source material: naive CD4+ T cells from PBMCs. Subset denoted: CD45RA+ positively selected. The CDR3 reads CASSLGPLYYEQYF. CDR3 nucleotides: TGTGCCAGCAGCTTAGGTCCCCTTTACTACGAGCAGTACTTC.